The clone carrying this TCR beta chain was observed a handful of times. The sample is drawn from a study of cytomegalovirus exposure and HLA in healthy donors. PCR involved 60 Vbeta and 13 Jbeta primers. Original processing notes: In a later analysis, of 79 million or so unique beta chains, 9 million to 11 million appeared in at least two donors. The protocol was immunoSEQ multiplex PCR, while the TCRdb copy is restricted to in-frame clones and leaves out a portion. For V, J and clone size, that table is used; D and trimming come from the DNA. This sample has around 220,000 clones, with 60% to 80% found just once. Germline CDR1 and CDR2: GTSNPN and SVGIG (reference sequence). This CDR3 comprises 14 residues. V dropped 2 bases and J dropped 9; count of bases not matched to a gene: 10.

This TCR came from a woman between 25 and 40 years old in good health and CMV-seronegative. The V and J genes are TRBV30 and TRBJ1-1, with 9 bases that match TRBD1. Sequencing was performed on PBMCs. CDR3 in DNA: TGTGCCTGGAGTATACAGGGGGCGCGGGGACAAGCTTTCTTT. As protein: CAWSIQGARGQAFF.